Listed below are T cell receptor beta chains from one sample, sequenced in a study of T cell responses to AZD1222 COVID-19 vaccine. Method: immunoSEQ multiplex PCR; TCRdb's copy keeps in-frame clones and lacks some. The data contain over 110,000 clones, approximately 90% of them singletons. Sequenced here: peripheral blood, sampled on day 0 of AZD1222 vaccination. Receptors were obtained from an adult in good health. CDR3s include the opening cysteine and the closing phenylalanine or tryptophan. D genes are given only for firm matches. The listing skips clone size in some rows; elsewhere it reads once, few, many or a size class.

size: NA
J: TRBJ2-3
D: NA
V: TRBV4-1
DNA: TGCGCCAGCTCCCTCTCCGGCACAGATACGCAGTATTTT
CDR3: CASSLSGTDTQYF

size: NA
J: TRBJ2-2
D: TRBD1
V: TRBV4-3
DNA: TGCGCCAGCAGCCAGGCCAACAGGGGTCGAGGGGAGCTGTTTTTT
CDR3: CASSQANRGRGELFF

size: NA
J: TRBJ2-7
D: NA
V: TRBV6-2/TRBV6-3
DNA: TGTGCCAGCAGCCTCAGGGCACCCGAGCAGTACTTC
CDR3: CASSLRAPEQYF

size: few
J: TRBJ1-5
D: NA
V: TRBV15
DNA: TGTGCCACCGGGGGGAATCAGCCCCAGCATTTT
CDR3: CATGGNQPQHF

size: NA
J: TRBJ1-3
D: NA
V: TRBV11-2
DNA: TGTGCCAGCAAGGAGAGTTCGGGGCGACGGAACACCATATATTTT
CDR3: CASKESSGRRNTIYF

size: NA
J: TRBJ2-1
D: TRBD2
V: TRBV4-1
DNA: TGCGCCAGCAGCCATCGGTCCACTGCGACTAGCGGGATAAGTAACAATGAGCAGTTCTTC
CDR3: CASSHRSTATSGISNNEQFF

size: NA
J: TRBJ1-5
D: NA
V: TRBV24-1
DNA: TGTGCCACCAGTGAAGGTCTTCAGCCCCAGCATTTT
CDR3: CATSEGLQPQHF

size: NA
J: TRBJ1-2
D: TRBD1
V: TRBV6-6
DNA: TGTGCCAGCAGCCAGACAGGGGATGGCTACACCTTC
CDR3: CASSQTGDGYTF

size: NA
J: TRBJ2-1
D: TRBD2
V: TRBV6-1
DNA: TGTGCCAGCAGACCAAAGGGACTACAATACAATGAGCAGTTCTTC
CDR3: CASRPKGLQYNEQFF

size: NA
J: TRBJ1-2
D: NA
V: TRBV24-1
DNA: TGTGCCACCAGTGATTTACAGGGAAATGGCTACACCTTC
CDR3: CATSDLQGNGYTF

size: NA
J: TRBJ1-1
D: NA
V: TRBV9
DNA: TGTGCCAGCAGCGTAGCGGGAGACACTGAAGCTTTCTTT
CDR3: CASSVAGDTEAFF

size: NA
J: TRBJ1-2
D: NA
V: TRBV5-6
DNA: TGTGCCAGCAGCAGGCCGGGGCACTATGGCTACACCTTC
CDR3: CASSRPGHYGYTF

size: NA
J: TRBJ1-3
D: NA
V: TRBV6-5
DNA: TGTGCCAGCAGCGACACGGGGCTAGGAAACACCATATATTTT
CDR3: CASSDTGLGNTIYF

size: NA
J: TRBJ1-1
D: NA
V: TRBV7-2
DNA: TGTGCCAGCAGTTCCCACACCTGGTACAGGGACACTGAAGCTTTCTTT
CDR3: CASSSHTWYRDTEAFF

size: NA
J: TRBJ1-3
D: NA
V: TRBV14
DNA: TGTGCCAGCAGCCCCCTCCTCCGGGCAGGTGGAAACACCATATATTTT
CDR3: CASSPLLRAGGNTIYF

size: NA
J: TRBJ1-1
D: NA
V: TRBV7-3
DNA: TGTGCCAGCAGCTCCAATACGAACACTGAAGCTTTCTTT
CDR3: CASSSNTNTEAFF

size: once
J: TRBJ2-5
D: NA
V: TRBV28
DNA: TGTGCCAGCAGTTTATGGTTACGGAGAGGTTGGGAGACCCAGTACTTC
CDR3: CASSLWLRRGWETQYF

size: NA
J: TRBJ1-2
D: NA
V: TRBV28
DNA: TGTGCCAGCAGTTTAAGCAGTGAGGGGGGCTACACCTTC
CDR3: CASSLSSEGGYTF

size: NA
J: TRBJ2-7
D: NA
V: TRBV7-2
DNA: TGTGCCAGCAGCTTACGGGATGGCTACGAGCAGTACTTC
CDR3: CASSLRDGYEQYF

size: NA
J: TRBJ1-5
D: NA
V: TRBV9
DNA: TGTGCCAGCAGCGTAAAAGGGGAGCAGAATCAGCCCCAGCATTTT
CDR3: CASSVKGEQNQPQHF

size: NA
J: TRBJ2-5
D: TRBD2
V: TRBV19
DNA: TGTGCCAGTAGTATCGGCGGGACTAGCGGGAGTGAAGGAGAGACCCAGTACTTC
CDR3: CASSIGGTSGSEGETQYF

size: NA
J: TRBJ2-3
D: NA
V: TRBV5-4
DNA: TGTGCCAGCAGCTTGGCCGGGTACACAGATACGCAGTATTTT
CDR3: CASSLAGYTDTQYF

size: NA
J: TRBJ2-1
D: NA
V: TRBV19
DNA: TGTGCCAGTAGACGCGCGGGAAATGAGCAGTTCTTC
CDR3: CASRRAGNEQFF

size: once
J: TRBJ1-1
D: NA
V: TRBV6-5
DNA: TGTGCCAGCAGTGACTCCACTGAAGCTTTCTTT
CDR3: CASSDSTEAFF

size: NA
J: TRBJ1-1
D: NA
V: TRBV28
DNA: TGTGCCAGCACCCCTCCGGGGCACACTGAAGCTTTCTTT
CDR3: CASTPPGHTEAFF

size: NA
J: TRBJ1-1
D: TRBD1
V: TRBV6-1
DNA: TGTGCCAGCAGTGAGCAGGGGGCGCGGGACACTGAAGCTTTCTTT
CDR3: CASSEQGARDTEAFF

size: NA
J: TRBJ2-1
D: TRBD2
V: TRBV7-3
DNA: TGTGCCAGCAGCTTACGGGAAACTAGCGGGGGTTACAATGAGCAGTTCTTC
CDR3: CASSLRETSGGYNEQFF

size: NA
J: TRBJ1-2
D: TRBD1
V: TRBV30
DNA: TGTGCCTGGAGTCAGGGGGGAGGCTACACCTTC
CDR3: CAWSQGGGYTF

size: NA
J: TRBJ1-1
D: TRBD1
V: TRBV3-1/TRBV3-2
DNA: TGTGCCAGCAGGGCGACGGGACAGGGATTAGCTTTCTTT
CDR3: CASRATGQGLAFF

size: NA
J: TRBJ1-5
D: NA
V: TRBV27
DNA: TGTGCCAGCAGTTTCTCTCAGGGCCACAATCAGCCCCAGCATTTT
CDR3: CASSFSQGHNQPQHF

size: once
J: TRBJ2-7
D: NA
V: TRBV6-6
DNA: TGTGCCAGCACCCTCGGACTGGTCAAATCCTACGAGCAGTACTTC
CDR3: CASTLGLVKSYEQYF

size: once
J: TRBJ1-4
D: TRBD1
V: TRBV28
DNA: TGTGCCAGCAGTTCACTTCGCAGGGGGCGCACTGAAAAACTGTTTTTT
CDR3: CASSSLRRGRTEKLFF

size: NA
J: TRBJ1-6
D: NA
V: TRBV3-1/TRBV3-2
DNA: TGTGCCAGCAGCCCTCGGTGGGGGGGTCGTTCACCCCTCCACTTT
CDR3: CASSPRWGGRSPLHF

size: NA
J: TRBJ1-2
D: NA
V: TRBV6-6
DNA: TGTGCCAGCAGTTACTCCCTTATAGTTAACTATGGCTACACCTTC
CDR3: CASSYSLIVNYGYTF

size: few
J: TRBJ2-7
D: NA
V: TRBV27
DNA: TGTGCCAGCCGGTACATCCACGAGCAGTACTTC
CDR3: CASRYIHEQYF

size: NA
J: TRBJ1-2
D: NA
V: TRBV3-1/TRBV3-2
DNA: TGTGCCAGCAGCCGGGAGGGAATCGACTATGGCTACACCTTC
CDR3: CASSREGIDYGYTF

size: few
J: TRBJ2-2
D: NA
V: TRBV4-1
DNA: TGCGCCAGCAGACGAGGAGGGCTAGTCAACACCGGGGAGCTGTTTTTT
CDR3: CASRRGGLVNTGELFF

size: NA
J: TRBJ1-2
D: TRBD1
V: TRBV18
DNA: TGTGCCAGCTCACAGGAGACAGGGAGGGTTGGCTACACCTTC
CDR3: CASSQETGRVGYTF

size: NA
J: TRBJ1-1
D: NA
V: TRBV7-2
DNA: TGTGCCAGCAGCTTCGGGGGGGCGATGAACACTGAAGCTTTCTTT
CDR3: CASSFGGAMNTEAFF

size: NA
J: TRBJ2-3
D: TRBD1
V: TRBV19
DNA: TGTGCCAGTATCAAACAGGGGACAGATACGCAGTATTTT
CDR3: CASIKQGTDTQYF

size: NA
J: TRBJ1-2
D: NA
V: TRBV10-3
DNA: TGTGCCATCAGTGAGTCCCTTGGGGGACGGGATAACTATGGCTACACCTTC
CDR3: CAISESLGGRDNYGYTF

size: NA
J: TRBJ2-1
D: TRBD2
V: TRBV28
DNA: TGTGCCACGACTAGCGGGGGATCGGATTACAATGAGCAGTTCTTC
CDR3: CATTSGGSDYNEQFF

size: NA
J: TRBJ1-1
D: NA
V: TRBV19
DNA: TGTGCCAGTAGTACCATACCACAGGCACTGAACACTGAAGCTTTCTTT
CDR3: CASSTIPQALNTEAFF

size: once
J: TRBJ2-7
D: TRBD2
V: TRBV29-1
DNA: TGCAGCGTCAGAGGGCTAGCGGGATACGAGCAGTACTTC
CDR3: CSVRGLAGYEQYF

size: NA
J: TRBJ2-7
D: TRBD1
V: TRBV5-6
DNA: TGTGCCAGCAGCTGGCGGGGTGCGACAGGGGGGGCCCACGAGCAGTACTTC
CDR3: CASSWRGATGGAHEQYF

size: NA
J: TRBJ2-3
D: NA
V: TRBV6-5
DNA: TGTGCCAGCAGGCAGCATAGCACAGATACGCAGTATTTT
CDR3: CASRQHSTDTQYF

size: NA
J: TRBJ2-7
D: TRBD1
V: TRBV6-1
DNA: TGTGCCAGCAGGCAGACAGGGGGGTACGAGCAGTACTTC
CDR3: CASRQTGGYEQYF

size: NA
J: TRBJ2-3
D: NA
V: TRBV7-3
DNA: TGTGCCAGCAGCTCGGGACCATCACGAGATACGCAGTATTTT
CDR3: CASSSGPSRDTQYF

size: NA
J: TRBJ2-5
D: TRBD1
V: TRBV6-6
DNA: TGTGCCAGCAGTCGCGGCCGGACAGGGGTCCAGCTGTACCAAGAGACCCAGTACTTC
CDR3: CASSRGRTGVQLYQETQYF

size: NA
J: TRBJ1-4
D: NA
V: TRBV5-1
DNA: TGCGCCAGCAGCTTGCTCCCGGTGCAACTTGATGAAAAACTGTTTTTT
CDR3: CASSLLPVQLDEKLFF

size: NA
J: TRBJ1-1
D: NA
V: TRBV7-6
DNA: TGTGCCAGCAGCTCCTCAGTGGGGAACACTGAAGCTTTCTTT
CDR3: CASSSSVGNTEAFF

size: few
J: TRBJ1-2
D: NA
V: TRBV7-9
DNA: TGTGCCAGCAGTTACCTCGACGGGGGCTACACCTTC
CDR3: CASSYLDGGYTF

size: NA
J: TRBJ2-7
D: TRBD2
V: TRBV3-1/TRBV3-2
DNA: TGTGCCAGCAGCCCTTGGGGGGAGGGGCACGAGCAGTACTTC
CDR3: CASSPWGEGHEQYF

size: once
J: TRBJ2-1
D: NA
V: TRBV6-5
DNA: TGTGCCAGCAGTTACCCGGACAATGAGCAGTTCTTC
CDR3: CASSYPDNEQFF

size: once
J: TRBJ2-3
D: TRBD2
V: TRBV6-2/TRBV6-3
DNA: TGTGCCAGCAGTCGGGACGGGGGGGCAGGTACGCAGTATTTT
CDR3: CASSRDGGAGTQYF

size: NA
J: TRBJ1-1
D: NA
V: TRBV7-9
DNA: TGTGCCAGCAGCCTCCGGGGCCCGGGCACTGAAGCTTTCTTT
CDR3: CASSLRGPGTEAFF

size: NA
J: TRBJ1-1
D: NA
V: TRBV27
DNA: TGTGCCAGCAGTTTGAGAGGGACGCCTGAAGCTTTCTTT
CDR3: CASSLRGTPEAFF

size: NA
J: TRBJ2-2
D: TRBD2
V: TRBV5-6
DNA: TGTGCCAGCAGCTCCGACCCTACCCGGGGGGGCTTGGAGCTGTTTTTT
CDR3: CASSSDPTRGGLELFF